This T cell receptor beta chain comes out of a study of T cell responses to AZD1222 COVID-19 vaccine (dated by TCRdb to the early 2020s). Regarding the research as a whole: AZD1222 recipients with second doses at about 4 weeks or about 12 weeks were pooled, because spike-specific TCR depth and breadth did not differ between schedules. A total of just over 230 trial participants underwent TCR sequencing, of whom around 200 received two doses of AZD1222 and about 25 received two doses of the MenACWY control vaccine. Trial participants were enrolled by age into subgroups of 18-55, 56-69 and 70-plus years, and 148, 28 and 57 TCR-sequenced participants, respectively, were included in these subgroups. The study at large found these results: Participants were mostly white British and included more females than males, and it was suggested by the authors that clonal diversity may have been underestimated. Reportedly, almost half of the unique spike-specific TCRs recognized epitopes lying outside the regions that are mutated in the B.1.351 and B.1.1.7 variants. Conclusions about previously exposed vaccinees were limited because only 5 or 6 AZD1222 recipients were SARS-CoV-2 seropositive at baseline. The 56-69-year group was small, and its depth increase did not reach significance, likely because of low power. Spike-specific TCR breadth and depth rose significantly after two AZD1222 doses compared with day 0 and with MenACWY recipients. Because no day 14 peak-response samples were available, repertoires were characterized only after the peak T cell response. Vaccine-associated CD4 TCRs spanned the whole spike protein, with dominant responses in regions 160-218 and 743-854.

A distance of 13 bases separates the germline ends of V and J, which lose 5 bases and 0 bases respectively. Its CDR3 holds 15 amino acids, cysteine through phenylalanine. The entry retains the CDR3 DNA only, 45 bases that are in frame from base 1. CDR1 and CDR2, per the germline V gene, are SQVTM and ANQGSEA. This specimen's time point label, interpreted: baseline before first vaccination. Vaccinee samples came from UK trials COV001 and COV002, including a single-blind randomized controlled phase 2/3 trial of AZD1222 (ChAdOx1 nCoV-19) in healthy adults. For TCRbeta chain sequencing, PBMC samples from trial participants were taken at day 0 and at day 28 after the second dose. The CDR3 regions of human TCRbeta chains were analyzed by immunosequencing. In the original analysis: TCRs in the repertoires were matched against a reference library of SARS-CoV-2-specific TCRs that had been generated with the MIRA antigen-specificity platform. Breadth was defined as the fraction of unique TCRs that were SARS-CoV-2-associated. Depth was defined as the fraction of total T cells that were SARS-CoV-2-associated. Using the MIRA data, each spike-specific TCR was mapped to the spike region that the TCR reacts to and placed in a CD4 or CD8 class. Log10-transformed breadth and depth values were compared by one-way ANOVA with Sidak's multiple comparisons tests. Not all clones reach the TCRdb copy of this immuneACCESS table, which keeps in-frame sequences only. Checked studies attribute under half of the gap to unresolved V genes and leave the rest unexplained. The V and J calls and clone size come from that table; D and trimming were worked out from the DNA. The sample table lists under 200,000 clones, over 85% of them with a count of one. Roughly 3.9% of the sample comes from the top ten.

In the case of this clone: This clone's antigen is unknown. Base qualities were left out, and no much larger clone turns up one base away.

The V and J genes are TRBV29-1 and TRBJ1-4; TRBD1 is possibly the D segment (6 matching bases). This sequence originates from an adult in good health. The source material was peripheral blood, sampled on day 0 of AZD1222 vaccination. In nucleotides, the sequence is TGCAGCGTTCGACCCAAGGGGGCAACTAATGAAAAACTGTTTTTT. Its coded protein is CSVRPKGATNEKLFF.